One sample yielded the 14 T cell receptor beta chains listed below, sequenced in a study of T cell responses to AZD1222 COVID-19 vaccine. Measured with immunoSEQ multiplex PCR; TCRdb has only the in-frame clones, and not every one. This sample has about 110,000 clones, with roughly 91% found just once. Here the sequenced sample was peripheral blood, taken 28 days after the second AZD1222 dose. The source of these receptors is an adult who received the AZD1222 COVID-19 vaccine.

This clone was recorded only once. The V call is TRBV15, the J call TRBJ1-5; the match to TRBD1 covers 7 bases. CDR1 is LNHNV, CDR2 YYDKDF, per germline (reference sequence). The ends lost 1 base at V and 5 bases at J; junction bases unmatched: 2. This CDR3 spans 14 amino acids. DNA of the CDR3: TGTGCCACCAGCAGAGTTACAGGGGATCAGCCCCAGCATTTT. Its translation: CATSRVTGDQPQHF.

This chain links TRBV12-5 with TRBJ1-2; TRBD1 matches 12 bases. V lost 5 bases, J lost 12 bases, and 7 bases stayed unmatched. The germline V gene has CDR1 LGHNT and CDR2 FRNRAP. CDR3 length equals 13 residues. The CDR3 sequence: CASGAGTGGQHTF. The CDR3 nucleotides read TGTGCTAGTGGTGCGGGGACAGGGGGCCAGCACACCTTC.

The chain has TRBV7-2 and TRBJ2-2, with a possible D match to TRBD1 (6 bases). V was trimmed by 6 bases and J by 4 bases, leaving 18 bases between them. The germline gives CDR1 SGHTA, CDR2 FQGNSA. The CDR3 extends over 16 amino acids. The CDR3 region has the DNA TGTGCCAGCAGGCAAAACAGGGCTTCGAGCACCGGGGAGCTGTTTTTT. This gives the protein CASRQNRASSTGELFF.

This rearrangement joins TRBV9 to TRBJ1-5, with D hard to call. The germline V gene encodes CDR1 SGDLS and CDR2 YYNGEE. The CDR3 contains 15 residues. V was pared by 0 bases and J by 4 bases, with 11 bases between. CDR3 protein: CASSVGSEVNQPQHF. The CDR3 DNA reads TGTGCCAGCAGCGTAGGGTCGGAGGTAAATCAGCCCCAGCATTTT.

This clone is a singleton in its sample. The genes are TRBV28 and TRBJ2-1; D is uncertain. This CDR3 has 16 residues. The germline V and J ends were trimmed by 3 bases and 2 bases, with 14 bases remaining between them. Germline-derived CDR1 and CDR2 are MDHEN and SYDVKM. Here the CDR3 reads CASSLDVALTYNEQFF. The CDR3 DNA is TGTGCCAGCAGTTTGGACGTGGCACTAACCTACAATGAGCAGTTCTTC.

V is TRBV7-2 and J is TRBJ1-2; TRBD1 is a possible D gene (6 bases). The germline CDR1 and CDR2 sequences are SGHTA and FQGNSA. V dropped 5 bases and J dropped 5 bases, with 18 bases sitting between them. The CDR3 runs to 15 residues. The CDR3 here is CASSQGGGFTYGYTF. The DNA of the CDR3 is TGTGCCAGCAGCCAGGGAGGGGGTTTTACGTATGGCTACACCTTC.

The chain employs TRBV11-2 and TRBJ2-7, with 11 bases matching TRBD2. Germline CDR1 reads SGHAT; CDR2 reads FQNNGV. The junction had 7 bases not matched to a gene; V was cut back by 1 base and J by 2 bases. This CDR3 spans 17 amino acids. The CDR3 DNA is TGTGCCAGCAGCTTAGTATCGAGTAGCGGGGGGGCCTACGAGCAGTACTTC. This gives the protein CASSLVSSSGGAYEQYF.

The chain combines TRBV4-2 with TRBJ2-2, with TRBD1 identical over 8 bases. Per the germline V gene, CDR1 is LGHNA and CDR2 is YNFKEQ. The CDR3 has 17 amino acids. The V gene end was trimmed by 4 bases and the J gene end by 2 bases; junction bases not matched to a gene: 9. CDR3 region: CASSLSRDRTNTGELFF. CDR3 in DNA: TGTGCCAGCAGCCTATCCCGGGACAGGACCAACACCGGGGAGCTGTTTTTT.

The chain is built from TRBV7-9 and TRBJ2-4; 8 nucleotides align to TRBD1. V trimming: 3 bases; J trimming: 4 bases; junction bases outside the gene matches: 2. The germline V gene encodes CDR1 SEHNR and CDR2 FQNEAQ (reference sequence). The CDR3 consists of 14 residues. This CDR3 reads CASSLGQEKNIQYF. The CDR3 nucleotides read TGTGCCAGCAGCTTGGGACAGGAAAAAAACATTCAGTACTTC.

This chain joins TRBV7-9 and TRBJ1-1, with D possibly TRBD1 on 6 matching bases. Trimming took off 5 bases at V and 1 base at J, with 23 bases between the two ends. This CDR3 contains 18 residues. Germline V gene data show CDR1 as SEHNR and CDR2 as FQNEAQ (reference sequence). The CDR3 DNA follows: TGTGCCAGCAGCCTTACATCCCTCCCAGGGGTGGGGAACACTGAAGCTTTCTTT. This encodes CASSLTSLPGVGNTEAFF. Supplemented by reference TRBV7-9 and TRBJ1-1, the full variable domain reads DTGVSQNPRHKITKRGQNVTFRCDPISEHNRLYWYRQTLGQGPEFLTYFQNEAQLEKSRLLSDRFSAERPKGSFSTLEIQRTEQGDSAMYLCASSLTSLPGVGNTEAFFGQGTRLTVV.

J is TRBJ2-4 and V is TRBV6-6; possibly TRBD1 for D (6 bases). V dropped 5 bases and J dropped 0 bases, with 11 bases sitting between them. Germline-derived CDR1 and CDR2 are MNHNY and SVGAGI (reference sequence). This CDR3 has 15 amino acids. Here the CDR3 DNA reads TGTGCCAGCAGTGACAGGTCGATAGCCAAAAACATTCAGTACTTC. Amino acids: CASSDRSIAKNIQYF.

CDR3 region: CASRTERTDFMNTEAFF. The CDR3 DNA follows: TGTGCCAGCAGGACCGAACGGACAGATTTCATGAACACTGAAGCTTTCTTT. The chain combines TRBV5-6 with TRBJ1-1; a possible D gene is TRBD1 (6 bases). The CDR3 contains 17 residues. V dropped 5 bases and J dropped 0 bases, with 20 bases sitting between them. CDR1 is SGHDT and CDR2 is YYEEEE in the germline V gene.

V is TRBV27 and J is TRBJ2-1; tentative D call: TRBD2 (6 bases). Germline CDR1 MNHEY, CDR2 SMNVEV (reference sequence). Between the trimmed V and J ends, which lost 2 bases and 9 bases, there was a span of 11 bases. CDR3 length: 13 amino acids. DNA for the CDR3: TGTGCCAGCAGTTTAGAAAGGGGAGGTGAGCAGTTCTTC. Amino acids: CASSLERGGEQFF.

This rearrangement joins TRBV5-1 to TRBJ2-3; 12 bases are shared with TRBD1. V lost 1 base and J lost 4; bases outside the gene matches: 7. This CDR3 is 17 amino acids long. CDR1 and CDR2 (germline): SGHRS, YFSETQ. The chain's CDR3 is CASSLPGTGGAADTQYF. The CDR3 DNA sequence: TGCGCCAGCAGCTTGCCGGGGACAGGGGGCGCGGCAGATACGCAGTATTTT.